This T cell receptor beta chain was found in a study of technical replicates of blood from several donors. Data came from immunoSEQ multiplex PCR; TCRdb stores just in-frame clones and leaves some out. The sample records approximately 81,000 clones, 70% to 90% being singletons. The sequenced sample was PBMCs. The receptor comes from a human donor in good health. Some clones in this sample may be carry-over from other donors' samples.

The DNA for the CDR3 is TGTGCCAGCTCACCACCGGGTGGGACAGGGGGCGAGCAGTACTTC. Translating gives CASSPPGGTGGEQYF. V gene TRBV18 combines with J gene TRBJ2-7; TRBD1 matches 11 bases. CDR3 size: 15 residues. Trimming cost V 0 bases and J 6 bases; bases outside gene matches: 4. Germline assignment: CDR1 KGHSH and CDR2 LQKENI.